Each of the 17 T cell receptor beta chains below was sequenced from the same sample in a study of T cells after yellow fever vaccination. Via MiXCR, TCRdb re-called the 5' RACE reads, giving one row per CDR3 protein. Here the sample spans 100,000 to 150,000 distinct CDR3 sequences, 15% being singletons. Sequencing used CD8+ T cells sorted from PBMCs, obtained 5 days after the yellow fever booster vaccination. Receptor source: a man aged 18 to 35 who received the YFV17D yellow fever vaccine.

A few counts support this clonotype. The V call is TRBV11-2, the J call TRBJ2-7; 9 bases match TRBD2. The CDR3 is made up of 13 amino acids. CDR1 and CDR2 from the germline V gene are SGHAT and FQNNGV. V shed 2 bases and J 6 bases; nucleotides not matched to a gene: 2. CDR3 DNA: TGTGCCAGCAGCTTAAAAGCGGGAGGCGAGCAGTACGTC. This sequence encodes CASSLKAGGEQYV.

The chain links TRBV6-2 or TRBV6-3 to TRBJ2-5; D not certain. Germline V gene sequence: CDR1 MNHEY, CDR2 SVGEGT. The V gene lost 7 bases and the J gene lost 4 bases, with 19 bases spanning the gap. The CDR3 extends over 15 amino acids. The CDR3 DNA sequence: TGTGCCAGCAACCTTAAGACCAACTTGGGAGAGACCCAGTACTTC. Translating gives CASNLKTNLGETQYF.

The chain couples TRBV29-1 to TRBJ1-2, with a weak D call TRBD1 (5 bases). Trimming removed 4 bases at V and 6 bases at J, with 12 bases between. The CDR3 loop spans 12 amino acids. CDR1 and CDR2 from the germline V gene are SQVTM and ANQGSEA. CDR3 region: CSVASPGDGYTF. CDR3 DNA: TGCAGCGTTGCGTCCCCGGGGGATGGCTACACCTTC.

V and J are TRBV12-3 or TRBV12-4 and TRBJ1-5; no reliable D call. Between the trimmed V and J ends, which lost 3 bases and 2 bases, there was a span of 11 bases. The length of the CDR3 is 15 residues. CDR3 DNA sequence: TGTGCCAGCAGTTTTGGGGTGGTGGGCAATCAGCCCCAGCATTTT. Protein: CASSFGVVGNQPQHF.

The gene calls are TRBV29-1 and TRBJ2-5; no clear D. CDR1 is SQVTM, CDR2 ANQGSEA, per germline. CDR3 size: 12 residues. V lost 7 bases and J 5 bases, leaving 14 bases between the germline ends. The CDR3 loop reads CSARETGETQYF. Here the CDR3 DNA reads TGCAGCGCAAGAGAGACTGGGGAGACCCAGTACTTC.

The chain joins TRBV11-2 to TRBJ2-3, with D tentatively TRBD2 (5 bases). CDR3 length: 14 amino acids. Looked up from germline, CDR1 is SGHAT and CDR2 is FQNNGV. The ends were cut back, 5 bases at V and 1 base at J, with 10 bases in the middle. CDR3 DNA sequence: TGTGCCAGCAGCCTATCCGGGGGCACAGATACGCAGTATTTT. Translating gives CASSLSGGTDTQYF.

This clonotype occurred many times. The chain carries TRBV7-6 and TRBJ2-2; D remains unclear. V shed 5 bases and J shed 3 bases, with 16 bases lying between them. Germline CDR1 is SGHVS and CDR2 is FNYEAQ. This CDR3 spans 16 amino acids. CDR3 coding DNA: TGTGCCAGCAGCGCCTCGGACCCGGCCTACACCGGGGAGCTGTTTTTT. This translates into CASSASDPAYTGELFF.

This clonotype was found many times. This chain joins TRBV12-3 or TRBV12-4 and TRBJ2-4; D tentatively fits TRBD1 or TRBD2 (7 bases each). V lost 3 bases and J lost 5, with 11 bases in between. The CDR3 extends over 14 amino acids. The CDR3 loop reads CASSFAGGENIQYF. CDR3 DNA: TGTGCCAGCAGTTTTGCAGGGGGGGAAAACATTCAGTACTTC.

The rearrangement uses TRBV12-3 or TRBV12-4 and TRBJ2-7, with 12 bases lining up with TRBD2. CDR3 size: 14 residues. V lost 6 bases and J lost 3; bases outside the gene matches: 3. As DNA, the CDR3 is TGTGCCAGCAGCCCGACTAGCGGGGGCTACGAGCAGTACTTC. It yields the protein CASSPTSGGYEQYF.

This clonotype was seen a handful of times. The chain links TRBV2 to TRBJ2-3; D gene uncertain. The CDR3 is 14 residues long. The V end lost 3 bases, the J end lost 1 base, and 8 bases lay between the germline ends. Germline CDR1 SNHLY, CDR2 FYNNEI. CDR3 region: CASSDIEGTDTQYF. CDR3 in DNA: TGTGCCAGCAGTGATATCGAGGGCACAGATACGCAGTATTTT.

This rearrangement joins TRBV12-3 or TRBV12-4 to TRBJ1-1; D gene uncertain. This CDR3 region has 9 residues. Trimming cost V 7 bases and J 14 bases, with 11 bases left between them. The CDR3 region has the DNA TGTGCCAGCAATCGCAACGACTTCTTT. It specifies CASNRNDFF.

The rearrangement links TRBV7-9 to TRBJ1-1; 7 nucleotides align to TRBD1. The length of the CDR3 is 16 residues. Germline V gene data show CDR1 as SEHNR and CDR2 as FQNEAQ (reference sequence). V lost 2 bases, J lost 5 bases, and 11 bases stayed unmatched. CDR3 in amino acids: CASSLRDSGLGTEAFF. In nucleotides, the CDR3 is TGTGCCAGCAGCTTAAGGGACAGTGGGTTGGGAACTGAAGCTTTCTTT.

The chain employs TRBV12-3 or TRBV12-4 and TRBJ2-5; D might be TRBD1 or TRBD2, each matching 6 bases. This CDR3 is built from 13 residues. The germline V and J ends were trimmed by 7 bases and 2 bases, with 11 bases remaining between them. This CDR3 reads CASIRGTQETQYF. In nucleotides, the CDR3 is TGTGCCAGCATTCGGGGGACACAAGAGACCCAGTACTTC.

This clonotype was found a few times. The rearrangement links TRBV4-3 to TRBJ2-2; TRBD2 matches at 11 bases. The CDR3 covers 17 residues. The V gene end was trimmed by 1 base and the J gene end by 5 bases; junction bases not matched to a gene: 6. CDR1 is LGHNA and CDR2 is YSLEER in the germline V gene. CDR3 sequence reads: CASSQGLAGGRTGELFF. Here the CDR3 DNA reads TGCGCCAGCAGCCAAGGGCTAGCGGGGGGTCGGACCGGGGAGCTGTTTTTT.

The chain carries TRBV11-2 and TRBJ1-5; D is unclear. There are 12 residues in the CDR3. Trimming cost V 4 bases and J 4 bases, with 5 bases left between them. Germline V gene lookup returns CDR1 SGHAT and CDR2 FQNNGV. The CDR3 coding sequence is TGTGCCAGCAGCTCACCAAATCAGCCCCAGCATTTT. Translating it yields CASSSPNQPQHF.

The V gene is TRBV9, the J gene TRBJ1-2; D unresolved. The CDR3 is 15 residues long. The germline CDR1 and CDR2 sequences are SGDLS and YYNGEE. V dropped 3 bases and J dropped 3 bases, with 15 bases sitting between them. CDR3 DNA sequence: TGTGCCAGCAGCGCTCCGGGCCCAACGGACTATGGCTACACCTTC. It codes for CASSAPGPTDYGYTF.

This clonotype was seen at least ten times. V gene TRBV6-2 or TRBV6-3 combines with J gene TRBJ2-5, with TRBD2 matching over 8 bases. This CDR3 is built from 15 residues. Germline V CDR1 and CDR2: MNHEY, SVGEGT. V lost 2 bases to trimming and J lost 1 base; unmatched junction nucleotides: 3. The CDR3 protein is CASSYTSGGQETQYF. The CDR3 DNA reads TGTGCCAGCAGTTACACAAGCGGGGGCCAAGAGACCCAGTACTTC.